The 27 T cell receptor beta chains in this list originate from one sample, sequenced in a study of blood T cell repertoires in COVID-19. The repertoire was sequenced with immunoSEQ multiplex PCR; TCRdb's copy has only in-frame clones and lacks some. The sample has about 64,000 clones, approximately 86% seen once. The specimen sequenced was peripheral blood. These receptors all come from a man aged 40-55 years with acute or convalescent COVID-19.

The chain uses TRBV30 and TRBJ1-3; weak D call: TRBD1 (6 bases). Germline CDR1 and CDR2: GTSNPN and SVGIG (reference sequence). CDR3 length: 17 residues. Trimming cost V 0 bases and J 0 bases, with 15 bases left between them. The CDR3 bases are TGTGCCTGGAGTGTCCCGGACAGTTTCCTCTCTGGAAACACCATATATTTT. Amino acid sequence: CAWSVPDSFLSGNTIYF. Variable domain in full (rest from reference TRBV30 and TRBJ1-3): SQTIHQWPATLVQPVGSPLSLECTVEGTSNPNLYWYRQAAGRGLQLLFYSVGIGQISSEVPQNLSASRPQDRQFILSSKKLLLSDSGFYLCAWSVPDSFLSGNTIYFGEGSWLTVV.

A few counts support this clone. The rearrangement links TRBV7-2 to TRBJ1-3, with TRBD1 identical over 7 bases. Per the germline V gene, CDR1 is SGHTA and CDR2 is FQGNSA. The CDR3 sequence is 16 residues long. V trimming: 4 bases; J trimming: 1 base; junction bases outside the gene matches: 7. The CDR3: CASSSLRQGSGNTIYF. The DNA for the CDR3 is TGTGCCAGCAGCTCCCTAAGACAGGGTTCTGGAAACACCATATATTTT.

This chain uses TRBV5-1 with TRBJ1-1; 11 nucleotides match TRBD1. CDR1 SGHRS and CDR2 YFSETQ come from the germline V gene. The CDR3 sequence is 12 residues long. The trim removed 3 bases at V and 10 bases at J, leaving 2 bases unmatched. The CDR3, as DNA: TGCGCCAGCAGCTCCGGACAGGGGGCAGCTTTCTTT. It codes for CASSSGQGAAFF. The whole variable domain, filled in from reference TRBV5-1 and TRBJ1-1, reads KAGVTQTPRYLIKTRGQQVTLSCSPISGHRSVSWYQQTPGQGLQFLFEYFSETQRNKGNFPGRFSGRQFSNSRSEMNVSTLELGDSALYLCASSSGQGAAFFGQGTRLTVV.

This rearrangement joins TRBV18 to TRBJ2-2; 10 positions match TRBD1. Germline values: CDR1 KGHSH, CDR2 LQKENI. The CDR3 sequence is 17 residues long. The ends lost 4 bases at V and 3 bases at J; junction bases unmatched: 8. The CDR3 DNA sequence: TGTGCCAGCTCACAAAGACCGGGACAGGGGCACACCGGGGAGCTGTTTTTT. As protein: CASSQRPGQGHTGELFF.

The chain carries TRBV11-2 and TRBJ2-7; D might be TRBD1 (6 bases). The V gene's germline CDR1 is SGHAT and CDR2 FQNNGV. This CDR3 is built from 14 residues. V lost 5 bases and J lost 3, with 14 bases in between. In DNA form, the CDR3 reads TGTGCCAGCAGCCCAGGGGTCCGCTACTACGAGCAGTACTTC. It is translated as CASSPGVRYYEQYF.

This chain uses TRBV5-1 with TRBJ2-1; 8 nucleotides line up with TRBD2. Trimming at V came to 3 bases and at J to 0 bases, leaving 5 bases not matched to a gene. Per germline, CDR1 SGHRS and CDR2 YFSETQ. This CDR3 contains 16 residues. CDR3 residues: CASSSSGGRSYNEQFF. The CDR3 DNA sequence: TGCGCCAGCAGCTCGAGCGGGGGACGCTCCTACAATGAGCAGTTCTTC.

The CDR3 DNA is TGTGCCAGCAGCGTATTACAGGTTCCTAGCACAGATACGCAGTATTTT. It yields the protein CASSVLQVPSTDTQYF. This chain joins TRBV9 and TRBJ2-3, with D perhaps matching TRBD1 (5 bases). The V gene's germline CDR1 is SGDLS and CDR2 YYNGEE. CDR3 length equals 16 residues. V was trimmed by 1 base and J by 0 bases, leaving 12 bases between them.

The CDR3 DNA follows: TGTGCCAGCAGCAGGGGGGGCAATCAGCCCCAGCATTTT. Translation: CASSRGGNQPQHF. V usage is TRBV12-3 or TRBV12-4 and J usage is TRBJ1-5; 7 nucleotides line up with TRBD1. V dropped 6 bases and J dropped 2; count of bases not matched to a gene: 1. The CDR3 length is 13 residues.

CDR3 region: CASSFGQGFQGGEKLFF. The CDR3 nucleotides are TGCGCCAGCAGCTTCGGACAGGGGTTCCAAGGTGGTGAAAAACTGTTTTTT. The rearrangement links TRBV5-1 to TRBJ1-4; 9 bases agree with TRBD1. Trimming removed 2 bases from V and 7 bases from J; junction bases left unmatched: 12. The CDR3 is 17 amino acids. Germline CDR1 SGHRS, CDR2 YFSETQ.

The chain's CDR3 is CASSMTGGEPQHF. CDR3 bases: TGTGCCAGTAGTATGACAGGGGGCGAGCCCCAGCATTTT. The chain uses TRBV19 and TRBJ1-5; 10 bases are shared with TRBD1. CDR1 is LNHDA and CDR2 is SQIVND in the germline V gene (reference sequence). CDR3 length: 13 amino acids. The V gene end was trimmed by 3 bases and the J gene end by 8 bases; junction bases not matched to a gene: 1.

CDR3 loop: CASSPRVEAFF. DNA of the CDR3: TGTGCCAGCAGCCCAAGAGTAGAAGCTTTCTTT. The rearrangement joins TRBV7-2 to TRBJ1-1; D is ambiguous. This CDR3 comprises 11 residues. Trimming pared 5 bases from V and 8 bases from J, leaving 9 bases between. Germline V gene lookup returns CDR1 SGHTA and CDR2 FQGNSA.

CDR3 loop: CASSVVPGTQYF. CDR3 nucleotides: TGTGCCAGCAGCGTAGTCCCGGGTACGCAGTATTTT. This chain connects TRBV9 to TRBJ2-3; no firm D call. The CDR3 has 12 residues. Per the germline V gene, CDR1 is SGDLS and CDR2 is YYNGEE. V lost 0 bases and J lost 8, with 7 bases in between.

The chain recombines TRBV2 with TRBJ1-2; no reliable D call. The CDR3 is 14 amino acids. Germline V gives CDR1 SNHLY, CDR2 FYNNEI. V dropped 3 bases and J dropped 5 bases, with 13 bases sitting between them. CDR3 region: CASSENEWAYGYTF. DNA for the CDR3: TGTGCCAGCAGTGAGAACGAATGGGCGTATGGCTACACCTTC.

The chain is built from TRBV19 and TRBJ2-7, with 7 positions matching TRBD1. Per germline, CDR1 LNHDA and CDR2 SQIVND (reference sequence). The CDR3 sequence is 13 residues long. The V and J ends lost 10 bases and 6 bases, in that order; junction bases with no gene match: 12. CDR3 DNA: TGTGCCACCTCGACAGGGTTGGCCTCCGAGCAGTACTTC. Translating gives CATSTGLASEQYF.

The chain combines TRBV11-3 with TRBJ2-1, with D perhaps TRBD2 (6 bases). The CDR3 sequence is 17 residues long. Germline CDR1 SGHNT, CDR2 YENEEA. Deletions cut 4 bases from V and 4 bases from J, with 20 bases between. CDR3 DNA: TGTGCCAGCAGCTACGACCGGGACTTCAAAATTTACAATGAGCAGTTCTTC. Encoded protein: CASSYDRDFKIYNEQFF.

The chain joins TRBV6-5 to TRBJ1-1; tentative D call: TRBD1 (6 bases). This CDR3 has 11 residues. CDR1 is MNHEY and CDR2 is SVGAGI in the germline V gene. Trimming stripped 6 bases from V and 8 bases from J, with 10 bases between. Here the CDR3 DNA reads TGTGCCAGCAGGAACAGGGAGGAAGCTTTCTTT. Amino acids: CASRNREEAFF.

This chain joins TRBV19 and TRBJ2-2, with 9 bases lining up with TRBD2. The CDR3 is 18 amino acids. Per the germline V gene, CDR1 is LNHDA and CDR2 is SQIVND (reference sequence). V lost 6 bases and J lost 3; bases outside the gene matches: 14. The CDR3 DNA reads TGTGCCAGTAGCCCTCTAGCGGGACCCGGGGGGTACACCGGGGAGCTGTTTTTT. Its translation is CASSPLAGPGGYTGELFF.

This clone came up a few times. This sequence joins TRBV10-1 and TRBJ2-1; TRBD1 matches at 9 bases. V lost 6 bases and J lost 7; bases outside the gene matches: 7. In germline, CDR1 is WNHNN, CDR2 SYGVQD (reference sequence). CDR3 length: 14 amino acids. The CDR3 sequence is CASRPGQGRNEQFF. The CDR3 bases are TGCGCCAGCAGGCCGGGACAGGGTCGTAATGAGCAGTTCTTC.

This rearrangement joins TRBV12-3 or TRBV12-4 to TRBJ1-2; 8 nucleotides agree with TRBD1. This CDR3 is built from 13 residues. Trimming removed 7 bases from V and 10 bases from J; junction bases left unmatched: 11. CDR3 nucleotide sequence: TGTGCCAGCAATACGGACAGGGTGTTTGTCTACACCTTC. Its translation: CASNTDRVFVYTF.

This sequence joins TRBV7-9 and TRBJ1-1; TRBD1 agrees at 7 bases. This CDR3 has 12 residues. V lost 3 bases, J lost 7 bases, and 2 bases stayed unmatched. The germline CDR1 and CDR2 sequences are SEHNR and FQNEAQ (reference sequence). In DNA form, the CDR3 reads TGTGCCAGCAGCTTGAACAGGGGTGAAGCTTTCTTT. It yields the protein CASSLNRGEAFF.

This clone was counted a single time. A read error may produce the germline difference seen at one junction end. This same CDR3 is encoded by further DNA sequences in the sample. This sequence joins TRBV19 and TRBJ1-4; 7 bases are a match to TRBD1. Germline V gene sequence: CDR1 LNHDA, CDR2 SQIVND (reference sequence). The CDR3 has 13 amino acids. In DNA, the CDR3 is TGTGCTAGTAGTGAGGGGACAGATGAAAAACTGTTTTTT. Protein: CASSEGTDEKLFF.

J is TRBJ2-5 and V is TRBV14, with D perhaps TRBD2 (5 bases). The CDR3 extends over 12 amino acids. V shed 1 base and J shed 5 bases, with 5 bases lying between them. CDR1 and CDR2 from the germline V gene are SGHDN and FVKESK. The CDR3 DNA is TGTGCCAGCAGCCAAGGCGGGGAGACCCAGTACTTC. Protein product: CASSQGGETQYF.

This clone has just a few counts. The rearrangement joins TRBV2 to TRBJ1-2; no definite D call. Deletions cut 4 bases from V and 6 bases from J, with 18 bases between. CDR3 length equals 15 residues. CDR1 is SNHLY and CDR2 is FYNNEI in the germline V gene. The CDR3 coding sequence is TGTGCCAGCAGTGGGGTCCGGGGATCCCCTAATGGCTACACCTTC. Encoded protein: CASSGVRGSPNGYTF.

V gene TRBV3-1 (or the pseudogene TRBV3-2) combines with J gene TRBJ2-2; possible D gene TRBD1, 5 bases. V was pared by 4 bases and J by 4 bases, with 13 bases between. The CDR3 loop spans 15 amino acids. The germline V gene has CDR1 LGHDT and CDR2 YNNKEL (reference sequence). CDR3 nucleotides: TGTGCCAGCAGCCCCGTTACAGGTAGCACCGGGGAGCTGTTTTTT. This gives the protein CASSPVTGSTGELFF.

The V and J genes are TRBV3-1 (or the pseudogene TRBV3-2) and TRBJ1-2; D is ambiguous. This CDR3 has 12 residues. The germline CDR1 and CDR2 sequences are LGHDT and YNNKEL (reference sequence). Trimming shortened V by 5 bases and J by 8 bases, and 12 bases separated the two germline ends. The CDR3 is CASSSRGSGYTF. The CDR3 DNA is TGTGCCAGCAGCTCCCGCGGCTCAGGCTACACCTTC.

As concerns this clone: One end of the junction is discordant with germline, which a read error may explain. J is TRBJ2-2 and V is TRBV27; D remains ambiguous. CDR1 is MNHEY and CDR2 is SMNVEV in the germline V gene (reference sequence). The CDR3 length is 11 residues. CDR3 sequence: CPVALGGELFF. The CDR3 DNA reads as TGCCCCGTAGCACTCGGCGGGGAGCTGTTTTTT.

The CDR3, as DNA: TGCGCCAGCACCCTTGGGGGGGTGAAACAAGAGACCCAGTACTTC. It is translated as CASTLGGVKQETQYF. The J gene is TRBJ2-5, the V gene TRBV5-1, with TRBD2 identical over 7 bases. With 6 bases clipped from V and 2 bases from J, the junction kept 10 bases outside the gene matches. The germline gives CDR1 SGHRS, CDR2 YFSETQ. The CDR3 loop spans 15 amino acids. Filled out from reference TRBV5-1 and TRBJ2-5, the complete variable domain reads KAGVTQTPRYLIKTRGQQVTLSCSPISGHRSVSWYQQTPGQGLQFLFEYFSETQRNKGNFPGRFSGRQFSNSRSEMNVSTLELGDSALYLCASTLGGVKQETQYFGPGTRLLVL.